These 8 T cell receptor beta chains were all obtained from the same sample, sequenced in a study of blood T cell repertoires in COVID-19. This table comes from immunoSEQ multiplex PCR, and its TCRdb copy is limited to in-frame clones, with some not included. The repertoire holds approximately 120,000 clones, with more than 80% as singletons. What was sequenced was peripheral blood. Receptor source: a human donor in a cohort sampled during active COVID-19.

The chain is built from TRBV4-3 and TRBJ1-5, with a possible D match to TRBD1 (5 bases). V lost 0 bases and J lost 4, with 7 bases in between. Germline CDR1 and CDR2: LGHNA and YSLEER. CDR3 length: 14 residues. In DNA, the CDR3 is TGCGCCAGCAGCCAAGATGGGGGGAATCAGCCCCAGCATTTT. Protein sequence: CASSQDGGNQPQHF.

The chain employs TRBV11-3 and TRBJ2-2, with TRBD1 as a possible D gene (5 bases). V shed 1 base and J shed 7 bases, with 13 bases lying between them. The germline V gene encodes CDR1 SGHNT and CDR2 YENEEA. The CDR3 loop spans 15 amino acids. CDR3 loop: CASSLGSGSGGELFF. CDR3 in DNA: TGTGCCAGCAGCTTAGGCTCAGGGTCGGGCGGGGAGCTGTTTTTT.

The chain employs TRBV27 and TRBJ1-6; TRBD1 aligns across 7 bases. The junction had 9 bases not matched to a gene; V was cut back by 4 bases and J by 9 bases. Germline CDR1 reads MNHEY; CDR2 reads SMNVEV (reference sequence). CDR3 size: 15 residues. For the CDR3, the DNA is TGTGCCAGCAGTTCCGGACAGGCTTGGGGTTCACCCCTCCACTTT. Translated: CASSSGQAWGSPLHF.

The V and J genes are TRBV27 and TRBJ2-1; TRBD2 matches 8 bases. Trimming cost V 3 bases and J 5 bases; bases outside gene matches: 3. Germline V gives CDR1 MNHEY, CDR2 SMNVEV (reference sequence). The CDR3 has 14 amino acids. The CDR3 spells CASSFMRGDNEQFF. The CDR3, as DNA: TGTGCCAGCAGTTTTATGCGGGGGGACAATGAGCAGTTCTTC.

The rearrangement links TRBV7-9 to TRBJ1-4; possible D gene TRBD1, 6 bases. V lost 4 bases to trimming and J lost 2 bases, with 11 bases between them. CDR1 and CDR2 (germline): SEHNR, FQNEAQ (reference sequence). This CDR3 has 15 residues. Here the CDR3 DNA reads TGTGCCAGCAGCTCCCAGGGGCTGACTAATGAAAAACTGTTTTTT. It specifies CASSSQGLTNEKLFF.

J is TRBJ1-2 and V is TRBV9, with 8 bases lining up with TRBD1. The CDR3 is 13 residues long. Germline CDR1 reads SGDLS; CDR2 reads YYNGEE. Trimming took 4 bases from V and 7 from J; bases not matched to a gene: 6. CDR3 nucleotide sequence: TGTGCCAGCAGCTCCGAACAGGGGGTTGGCTACACCTTC. Translating it yields CASSSEQGVGYTF.

This clone was counted a single time. The CDR3 sequence: CSVSGIASTDTQYF. The CDR3 DNA reads TGCAGCGTTTCAGGGATCGCTAGCACAGATACGCAGTATTTT. V and J are TRBV29-1 and TRBJ2-3; a weak D match, TRBD1 (5 bases). The length of the CDR3 is 14 residues. Germline values: CDR1 SQVTM, CDR2 ANQGSEA. V was trimmed by 5 bases and J by 0 bases, leaving 12 bases between them.

The table lists this clone with a count of one. The CDR3 here is CASSLVGGETQYF. The DNA of the CDR3 is TGCGCCAGCAGCTTGGTTGGGGGGGAGACCCAGTACTTC. The chain employs TRBV5-1 and TRBJ2-5; D might be TRBD2 (6 bases). The CDR3 sequence is 13 residues long. V dropped 0 bases and J dropped 5 bases, with 8 bases sitting between them. Germline V gives CDR1 SGHRS, CDR2 YFSETQ.